The clone carrying this TCR beta chain has a count of ten or more. Its cognate antigen is unknown. The data belong to a study of CD8 T cells in ankylosing spondylitis. Trimming took 5 bases from V and 5 from J, leaving 18 bases between them. This CDR3 is 15 amino acids long. Findings and caveats of the study: It appeared that ankylosing spondylitis blood was characterized by a TCR beta motif of roughly 8 highly homologous variants. Disease-linked clones proved CD8+ and comparatively uncommon in peripheral blood.

Researchers built TCR beta libraries using quantitative 5'-RACE with molecular barcodes. MiXCR was run by TCRdb on the 5' RACE reads, yielding one entry per CDR3 protein. The profile shows around 250,000 distinct CDR3 sequences, over 8.5% of them singletons. The chain combines TRBV12-3 or TRBV12-4 with TRBJ1-1; D remains unclear. The sample taken for sequencing was blood, either unsorted or a sorted T cell fraction (not recorded which). The receptor comes from a male donor with ankylosing spondylitis or in good health (not recorded which). This CDR3 is CASSHMLGDWTEAFF. The CDR3 coding sequence is TGTGCCAGCAGTCATATGTTGGGAGACTGGACTGAAGCTTTCTTT.